One sample yielded the 31 T cell receptor beta chains listed below, sequenced in a study of cytomegalovirus exposure and HLA in healthy donors. The PCR used 60 Vbeta and 13 Jbeta primers. The table came from immunoSEQ multiplex PCR; TCRdb's copy has only in-frame clones and leaves some out. The sample has about 130,000 clones, 83% seen once. The source material was PBMCs. The receptors stem from a man younger than 30 in good health and CMV-seropositive.

V gene TRBV2 combines with J gene TRBJ1-2; D unresolved. V was cut by 3 bases and J by 0 bases, with 5 bases left in between. Germline V CDR1 and CDR2: SNHLY, FYNNEI. The CDR3 covers 13 residues. The chain's CDR3 is CASSDAANYGYTF. The CDR3 DNA is TGTGCCAGCAGTGATGCGGCTAACTATGGCTACACCTTC. Combining the CDR3 with reference TRBV2 and TRBJ1-2 gives the whole variable domain EPEVTQTPSHQVTQMGQEVILRCVPISNHLYFYWYRQILGQKVEFLVSFYNNEISEKSEIFDDQFSVERPDGSNFTLKIRSTKLEDSAMYFCASSDAANYGYTFGSGTRLTVV.

The chain combines TRBV7-9 with TRBJ2-7, with unresolved D. V was clipped by 3 bases and J by 5 bases, with 11 bases between them. CDR1 SEHNR and CDR2 FQNEAQ come from the germline V gene (reference sequence). The CDR3 contains 13 residues. The CDR3 protein is CASSFSSRNEQYF. The CDR3 region has the DNA TGTGCCAGCAGCTTCAGTTCTCGCAACGAGCAGTACTTC.

This rearrangement joins TRBV7-7 to TRBJ2-5, with 11 bases matching TRBD2. This CDR3 spans 15 amino acids. Germline CDR1 and CDR2: SSHAT and FNYEAQ (reference sequence). J gave up 5 bases and V 2 bases, and 4 bases lay outside the gene matches. The CDR3 loop is CASSLTSGGRETQYF. The DNA for the CDR3 is TGTGCCAGCAGCTTAACTAGCGGGGGCCGCGAGACCCAGTACTTC.

This chain links TRBV18 with TRBJ2-7, with a possible D match to TRBD1 (7 bases). There are 14 residues in the CDR3. Trimming cost V 3 bases and J 3 bases, with 12 bases left between them. Per the germline V gene, CDR1 is KGHSH and CDR2 is LQKENI. CDR3 loop: CASSPQGGLYEQYF. The CDR3 DNA follows: TGTGCCAGCTCACCCCAGGGGGGCCTCTACGAGCAGTACTTC.

The V and J genes are TRBV13 and TRBJ2-5; D perhaps matches TRBD2 (6 bases). Germline-derived CDR1 and CDR2 are PRHDT and FYEKMQ (reference sequence). Trimming shortened V by 7 bases and J by 3 bases, and 12 bases separated the two germline ends. The CDR3 runs 13 residues. The CDR3 coding sequence is TGTGCCAGCAAGGAGCGGGTGGAAGAGACCCAGTACTTC. Residues: CASKERVEETQYF.

J is TRBJ2-5 and V is TRBV29-1; the match to TRBD2 covers 7 bases. The better agreement between TRBJ2-7 and the DNA end casts doubt on the J call. CDR3 size: 14 residues. The germline V gene has CDR1 SQVTM and CDR2 ANQGSEA. The CDR3 nucleotides read TGCAGCGTATTCACCGGGACTAAAGGCCACGAGCAGTACTTC. This sequence encodes CSVFTGTKGHEQYF.

The rearrangement joins TRBV5-1 to TRBJ1-5; D perhaps matches TRBD1 (5 bases). The CDR3 has 15 amino acids. Trimming removed 5 bases from V and 3 bases from J, with 15 bases in between. Per the germline V gene, CDR1 is SGHRS and CDR2 is YFSETQ. CDR3 DNA: TGCGCCAGCAGTCCCGGGGGGGGAAACAATCAGCCCCAGCATTTT. It yields the protein CASSPGGGNNQPQHF.

This chain uses TRBV9 with TRBJ2-2, with 8 bases identical to TRBD2. With V trimmed by 2 bases and J by 1 base, 4 bases remained unmatched. The length of the CDR3 is 16 residues. Germline V gene data show CDR1 as SGDLS and CDR2 as YYNGEE. CDR3 coding DNA: TGTGCCAGCAGCGTCGGGGCGGGGGGGAACACCGGGGAGCTGTTTTTT. It specifies CASSVGAGGNTGELFF.

The chain recombines TRBV29-1 with TRBJ1-3; D is perhaps TRBD1 (6 bases). This CDR3 contains 15 residues. V lost 3 bases and J lost 4, with 16 bases in between. CDR1 is SQVTM and CDR2 is ANQGSEA in the germline V gene. In nucleotides, the CDR3 is TGCAGCGTTGATCTAGGGGGAAACGGAGGAAACACCATATATTTT. It encodes CSVDLGGNGGNTIYF. Full variable domain (outside the CDR3, taken from reference TRBV29-1 and TRBJ1-3): SAVISQKPSRDICQRGTSLTIQCQVDSQVTMMFWYRQQPGQSLTLIATANQGSEATYESGFVIDKFPISRPNLTFSTLTVSNMSPEDSSIYLCSVDLGGNGGNTIYFGEGSWLTVV.

The chain couples TRBV5-4 to TRBJ2-3; 10 bases align to TRBD2. The CDR3 has 15 residues. The germline gives CDR1 SGHNT, CDR2 YYREEE (reference sequence). Trimming at V came to 4 bases and at J to 3 bases, leaving 5 bases not matched to a gene. CDR3: CASSGPSGGTDTQYF. CDR3 bases: TGTGCCAGCAGCGGTCCTAGCGGGGGAACAGATACGCAGTATTTT. The full variable domain, rest sourced from reference TRBV5-4 and TRBJ2-3, is ETGVTQSPTHLIKTRGQQVTLRCSSQSGHNTVSWYQQALGQGPQFIFQYYREEENGRGNFPPRFSGLQFPNYSSELNVNALELDDSALYLCASSGPSGGTDTQYFGPGTRLTVL.

This chain links TRBV27 with TRBJ2-1; D call uncertain. Germline-derived CDR1 and CDR2 are MNHEY and SMNVEV (reference sequence). This CDR3 is built from 15 residues. V was clipped by 6 bases and J by 0 bases, with 12 bases between them. The CDR3 DNA follows: TGTGCCAGCAGCCTCCTGGAGAGCTCCTACAATGAGCAGTTCTTC. Translation gives CASSLLESSYNEQFF.

The V gene is TRBV5-1, the J gene TRBJ2-5, with a weak D call TRBD1 (7 bases). Per germline, CDR1 SGHRS and CDR2 YFSETQ. Trimming removed 3 bases at V and 3 bases at J, with 18 bases between. CDR3 length equals 16 residues. CDR3 in amino acids: CASSSGDSNRKETQYF. The DNA of the CDR3 is TGCGCCAGCAGCTCGGGGGACAGTAACAGGAAAGAGACCCAGTACTTC.

The sample holds a few counts of this clone. The chain carries TRBV6-6 and TRBJ1-2; D is undetermined. Between the trimmed V and J ends, which lost 5 bases and 0 bases, there was a span of 13 bases. The CDR3 is made up of 15 amino acids. Germline assignment: CDR1 MNHNY and CDR2 SVGAGI (reference sequence). In DNA, the CDR3 is TGTGCCAGCAGTAGCGAGGAGGGTGCTAACTATGGCTACACCTTC. Translation: CASSSEEGANYGYTF.

The chain joins TRBV10-3 to TRBJ1-4, with TRBD1 identical over 7 bases. The V gene end was trimmed by 5 bases and the J gene end by 14 bases; junction bases not matched to a gene: 5. This CDR3 contains 11 residues. Germline V gene lookup returns CDR1 ENHRY and CDR2 SYGVKD. As DNA, the CDR3 is TGTGCCATCAGTACAGGGGAGAGTCTGTTTTTT. As protein: CAISTGESLFF.

The rearrangement uses TRBV4-1 and TRBJ2-5, with D tentatively TRBD1 (5 bases). Germline loops: CDR1 MGHRA, CDR2 YSYEKL. The CDR3 runs 15 residues. The V end was cut by 0 bases, the J end by 0 bases, with 8 bases between. This CDR3 is CASSQDPGNQETQYF. DNA of the CDR3: TGCGCCAGCAGCCAAGATCCAGGGAACCAAGAGACCCAGTACTTC.

About this clone: One end of the junction is discordant with germline, which a read error may explain. Different DNA sequences within this sample yield the same CDR3. The rearrangement links TRBV7-2 to TRBJ1-1; perhaps TRBD1 as D (6 bases). The CDR3 runs 15 residues. Germline V CDR1 and CDR2: SGHTA, FQGNSA. DNA for the CDR3: TGTGCCAGCAGCTCGAGGACAGTCATGAACACTGAAGCTTTCTTC. Residues: CASSSRTVMNTEAFF.

This clone was counted only a few times. The V gene is TRBV6-5, the J gene TRBJ2-7; 8 bases align to TRBD1. Germline loops: CDR1 MNHEY, CDR2 SVGAGI. The CDR3 has 14 amino acids. Germline trimming cut 0 bases from V and 6 bases from J; bases unmatched to any gene: 4. The CDR3 here is CASSYSPGGVEQYF. As DNA, the CDR3 is TGTGCCAGCAGTTACTCTCCAGGGGGCGTCGAGCAGTACTTC.

The CDR3 bases are TGTGCCAGTCAAGGACAGGGTGGCAATCAGCCCCAGCATTTT. Its protein is CASQGQGGNQPQHF. The chain recombines TRBV19 with TRBJ1-5, with TRBD1 matching 8 bases. The CDR3 covers 14 residues. Trimming took 8 bases from V and 2 from J; bases not matched to a gene: 5. Looked up from germline, CDR1 is LNHDA and CDR2 is SQIVND (reference sequence).

The chain has TRBV11-2 and TRBJ1-6; TRBD1 might be the D (5 bases). Looked up from germline, CDR1 is SGHAT and CDR2 is FQNNGV. The CDR3 is made up of 13 amino acids. V was cut by 3 bases and J by 9 bases, with 9 bases left in between. CDR3 DNA: TGTGCCAGCAGCTTGGGACTGGGTTCACCCCTCCACTTT. Translating it yields CASSLGLGSPLHF.

The chain couples TRBV29-1 to TRBJ2-3; possibly TRBD2 for D (5 bases). The V gene lost 3 bases and the J gene lost 4 bases, with 8 bases spanning the gap. This CDR3 spans 12 amino acids. Germline-derived CDR1 and CDR2 are SQVTM and ANQGSEA. The CDR3 DNA reads as TGCAGCGTTGACAAGGGAGCAGATACGCAGTATTTT. This encodes CSVDKGADTQYF.

V is TRBV6-1 and J is TRBJ1-1; 7 bases match TRBD1. CDR1 MNHNS and CDR2 SASEGT come from the germline V gene. V lost 3 bases, J lost 5 bases, and 9 bases stayed unmatched. CDR3 length: 15 amino acids. CDR3 sequence: CASSEDRLGGTEAFF. The CDR3 nucleotides are TGTGCCAGCAGTGAGGACAGGCTCGGGGGTACTGAAGCTTTCTTT.

This clone was detected only a few times. The chain employs TRBV6-1 and TRBJ1-1; unclear D gene. The CDR3 covers 14 residues. The V gene lost 1 base and the J gene lost 2 bases, with 8 bases spanning the gap. Germline V CDR1 and CDR2: MNHNS, SASEGT. This CDR3 is CASSEGGRNTEAFF. The CDR3 coding sequence is TGTGCCAGCAGTGAAGGAGGTCGAAACACTGAAGCTTTCTTT.

The chain combines TRBV6-5 with TRBJ1-2, with 12 bases lining up with TRBD1. CDR3 length: 15 residues. Trimming removed 2 bases from V and 7 bases from J; junction bases left unmatched: 5. In germline, CDR1 is MNHEY, CDR2 SVGAGI. The CDR3 DNA is TGTGCCAGCAGTTACCAGGGACAGGGGGCGAGTGGCTACACCTTC. Translating gives CASSYQGQGASGYTF.

The V gene is TRBV2, the J gene TRBJ2-5; 7 nucleotides match TRBD2. Gene TRBJ2-7 matches the end of the DNA better, so the J call may be wrong. CDR1 and CDR2 (germline): SNHLY, FYNNEI. This CDR3 spans 14 amino acids. The CDR3 coding sequence is TGTGCCAGCAGTGAAACTAGCGCATCCTACGAGCAGTACTTC. Its translation is CASSETSASYEQYF.

The V gene is TRBV28, the J gene TRBJ1-2; the match to TRBD1 covers 10 bases. The V gene's germline CDR1 is MDHEN and CDR2 SYDVKM. This CDR3 region has 16 residues. V was clipped by 4 bases and J by 2 bases; unmatched bases: 7. Here the CDR3 DNA reads TGTGCCAGCAGTTCTCCGGGACAGGGGCAAAACTATGGCTACACCTTC. Its translation is CASSSPGQGQNYGYTF.

The chain couples TRBV7-9 to TRBJ1-4; perhaps TRBD1 as D (5 bases). The V end was cut by 4 bases, the J end by 0 bases, with 9 bases between. CDR3 size: 15 residues. Germline assignment: CDR1 SEHNR and CDR2 FQNEAQ (reference sequence). CDR3 nucleotide sequence: TGTGCCAGCAGCTCGACAGACGCAACTAATGAAAAACTGTTTTTT. Translation: CASSSTDATNEKLFF.

The V and J genes are TRBV7-2 and TRBJ2-5; 8 bases match TRBD2. V was clipped by 2 bases and J by 4 bases; unmatched bases: 12. Germline loops: CDR1 SGHTA, CDR2 FQGNSA. The CDR3 sequence is 17 residues long. CDR3 residues: CASSLFRPGGAGETQYF. The CDR3 bases are TGTGCCAGCAGCTTATTTCGACCGGGGGGGGCGGGAGAGACCCAGTACTTC.

This clone came up a few times. V gene TRBV4-1 combines with J gene TRBJ2-1; 8 bases match TRBD2. This CDR3 spans 15 amino acids. The V gene end was trimmed by 0 bases and the J gene end by 6 bases; junction bases not matched to a gene: 4. CDR1 is MGHRA and CDR2 is YSYEKL in the germline V gene. CDR3 DNA: TGCGCCAGCAGCCAAGAGAGACTAGCGCCCAATGAGCAGTTCTTC. Amino acid sequence: CASSQERLAPNEQFF.

This clone showed up just once. The rearrangement joins TRBV4-1 to TRBJ2-1, with no clear D. V lost 4 bases and J 7 bases, leaving 11 bases between the germline ends. Germline V lookup: CDR1 MGHRA, CDR2 YSYEKL. CDR3 length: 13 amino acids. The CDR3 bases are TGCGCCAGCAGCCGGATCAGCAGGAATGAGCAGTTCTTC. It yields the protein CASSRISRNEQFF.

In its sample, this clone was seen once. This chain connects TRBV30 to TRBJ1-3; 9 nucleotides match TRBD1. The CDR3 has 14 residues. Trimming cost V 3 bases and J 2 bases; bases outside gene matches: 2. Germline V lookup: CDR1 GTSNPN, CDR2 SVGIG (reference sequence). For the CDR3, the DNA is TGTGCCTGGAGCTACAGGGGGCCTGGAAACACCATATATTTT. This sequence encodes CAWSYRGPGNTIYF.

This clone appeared a few times. This chain uses TRBV5-1 with TRBJ1-4; TRBD1 aligns across 9 bases. This CDR3 is built from 18 residues. With V trimmed by 2 bases and J by 0 bases, 8 bases remained unmatched. Germline CDR1 reads SGHRS; CDR2 reads YFSETQ. The CDR3 coding sequence is TGCGCCAGCAGCTTCGGACAGGGGAGAGGGTCAACTAATGAAAAACTGTTTTTT. It yields the protein CASSFGQGRGSTNEKLFF. The full variable domain, with the rest looked up from reference TRBV5-1 and TRBJ1-4, is KAGVTQTPRYLIKTRGQQVTLSCSPISGHRSVSWYQQTPGQGLQFLFEYFSETQRNKGNFPGRFSGRQFSNSRSEMNVSTLELGDSALYLCASSFGQGRGSTNEKLFFGSGTQLSVL.